These 18 T cell receptor beta chains originate from one sample sequenced in a study of T-cell reconstitution after alpha-beta-depleted transplantation in children. Unique molecular identifiers were used to barcode this TCRbeta library. TCRdb recomputed calls from the PCR reads with MiXCR, one row per CDR3 protein. The sample holds over 550,000 distinct CDR3 sequences, roughly a tenth seen once. The sequencing here drew on PBMCs from the stem cell graft donor, taken from the stem cell graft. Receptor source: a human donor who donated a stem cell graft to a child with acute myeloid leukemia.

Here the CDR3 DNA reads TGTGCCAGCAGCGTTCAGGGGGCATACATTCAGTACTTC. Residues: CASSVQGAYIQYF. J is TRBJ2-4 and V is TRBV7-9, with 8 positions matching TRBD1. The CDR3 contains 13 residues. Germline V CDR1 and CDR2: SEHNR, FQNEAQ (reference sequence). V was clipped by 5 bases and J by 8 bases; unmatched bases: 5.

This clonotype was seen a handful of times. The chain links TRBV14 to TRBJ1-5; TRBD1 might be the D (5 bases). Trimming took off 0 bases at V and 8 bases at J, with 14 bases between the two ends. The V gene's germline CDR1 is SGHDN and CDR2 FVKESK. CDR3 length: 15 residues. CDR3 loop: CASSQDGDSFEPQHF. As DNA, the CDR3 is TGTGCCAGCAGCCAAGATGGCGACAGCTTTGAGCCCCAGCATTTT.

There are a few counts of this clonotype. The chain couples TRBV10-3 to TRBJ2-7, with TRBD1 identical over 12 bases. Germline CDR1 and CDR2: ENHRY and SYGVKD. V gave up 3 bases and J gave up 2 bases; unmatched junction bases: 11. This CDR3 is built from 18 residues. CDR3 DNA sequence: TGTGCCATCAGTGATTACCGGGACAGGGGGCCCCACCCCTACGAGCAGTACTTC. Its translation is CAISDYRDRGPHPYEQYF.

This clonotype was observed a handful of times. The genes are TRBV24-1 and TRBJ2-5; D possibly corresponds to TRBD2 (5 bases). The germline V and J ends were trimmed by 9 bases and 2 bases, with 15 bases remaining between them. CDR3 length: 14 residues. Germline CDR1 and CDR2: KGHDR and SFDVKD. CDR3 sequence (DNA): TGTGCCACCGACACCGGTCGGGGACAAGAGACCCAGTACTTC. Its protein is CATDTGRGQETQYF.

This clonotype was seen a single time. V and J are TRBV6-2 or TRBV6-3 and TRBJ2-3; D possibly corresponds to TRBD2 (6 bases). Germline V gene lookup returns CDR1 MNHEY and CDR2 SVGEGT. CDR3 size: 15 residues. Trimming left V 8 bases short and J 2 bases short, with 17 bases between. CDR3: CASQASDFHTDTQYF. The CDR3 DNA reads TGTGCCAGCCAAGCTAGCGACTTTCACACAGATACGCAGTATTTT.

This clonotype occurred many times. V usage is TRBV7-2 and J usage is TRBJ2-3; 13 bases agree with TRBD2. V lost 5 bases, J lost 14 bases, and 10 bases stayed unmatched. In germline, CDR1 is SGHTA, CDR2 FQGNSA. The CDR3 spans 14 residues. CDR3 region: CASSPVGGLAGVYF. The DNA for the CDR3 is TGTGCCAGCAGCCCCGTGGGTGGACTAGCGGGAGTGTATTTT. Together with reference TRBV7-2 and TRBJ2-3, the CDR3 gives the full variable domain: GAGVSQSPSNKVTEKGKDVELRCDPISGHTALYWYRQSLGQGLEFLIYFQGNSAPDKSGLPSDRFSAERTGGSVSTLTIQRTQQEDSAVYLCASSPVGGLAGVYFGPGTRLTVL.

This clonotype was recorded a few times. The chain joins TRBV12-3 or TRBV12-4 to TRBJ2-2, with TRBD2 matching over 7 bases. Unmatched junction bases numbered 5, after V lost 6 bases and J lost 1 base. CDR3 length: 15 residues. CDR3 residues: CASRGAGWNTGELFF. The DNA for the CDR3 is TGTGCCAGCAGGGGAGCGGGATGGAACACCGGGGAGCTGTTTTTT.

This clonotype was recorded a few times. The V gene is TRBV29-1, the J gene TRBJ2-5; 8 nucleotides agree with TRBD1. The ends lost 5 bases at V and 1 base at J; junction bases unmatched: 3. Looked up from germline, CDR1 is SQVTM and CDR2 is ANQGSEA. This CDR3 has 13 amino acids. CDR3 loop: CSVRQGSQETQYF. The CDR3 nucleotides are TGCAGCGTTAGACAGGGGTCCCAAGAGACCCAGTACTTC.

This clonotype has a handful of counts. The chain carries TRBV7-6 and TRBJ1-2; the D gene is possibly TRBD1 (5 bases). The CDR3 sequence is 14 residues long. Trimming cost V 5 bases and J 0 bases, with 10 bases left between them. CDR1 and CDR2 from the germline V gene are SGHVS and FNYEAQ. CDR3 loop: CASSAGGSNYGYTF. As DNA, the CDR3 is TGTGCCAGCAGCGCCGGGGGTTCTAACTATGGCTACACCTTC. The complete variable domain, with remaining parts taken from reference TRBV7-6 and TRBJ1-2, reads GAGVSQSPRYKVTKRGQDVALRCDPISGHVSLYWYRQALGQGPEFLTYFNYEAQQDKSGLPNDRFSAERPEGSISTLTIQRTEQRDSAMYRCASSAGGSNYGYTFGSGTRLTVV.

This clonotype was found many times. The rearrangement joins TRBV6-5 to TRBJ2-7; 8 positions match TRBD1. J gave up 1 base and V 4 bases, and 3 bases lay outside the gene matches. Germline V gene lookup returns CDR1 MNHEY and CDR2 SVGAGI. The CDR3 is 14 amino acids. The CDR3 DNA sequence: TGTGCCAGCAGTTGGGACAGGCGGTCCTACGAGCAGTACTTC. Translating it yields CASSWDRRSYEQYF.

This clonotype was found many times. The chain links TRBV9 to TRBJ2-1; 10 bases line up with TRBD1. Germline loops: CDR1 SGDLS, CDR2 YYNGEE. This CDR3 is 17 amino acids long. With V trimmed by 3 bases and J by 5 bases, 11 bases remained unmatched. The DNA of the CDR3 is TGTGCCAGCAGCGCTCCGGGACAGGGGATCCCTAACAATGAGCAGTTCTTC. This sequence encodes CASSAPGQGIPNNEQFF.

This clonotype has a count of ten or more. The chain links TRBV5-1 to TRBJ2-7; D gene unclear. Germline V gene data show CDR1 as SGHRS and CDR2 as YFSETQ. There are 14 residues in the CDR3. V lost 0 bases and J 5 bases, leaving 12 bases between the germline ends. The CDR3 here is CASSLDPAVDEQYF. The DNA of the CDR3 is TGCGCCAGCAGCTTGGACCCAGCTGTCGACGAGCAGTACTTC.

CDR3 sequence: CASSLPIRDNEQFF. CDR3 bases: TGTGCCAGCAGTTTACCCATTAGGGACAATGAGCAGTTCTTC. The rearrangement uses TRBV28 and TRBJ2-1; D gene unclear. V lost 2 bases, J lost 5 bases, and 10 bases lay in between. The CDR3 extends over 14 amino acids. Germline V CDR1 and CDR2: MDHEN, SYDVKM.

The chain couples TRBV7-8 to TRBJ2-1; no firm D call. The CDR3 is 12 amino acids. Germline CDR1 SGHVS, CDR2 FQNEAQ. Trimming took off 4 bases at V and 5 bases at J, with 6 bases between the two ends. In DNA form, the CDR3 reads TGTGCCAGCAGCTACGACCACAATGAGCAGTTCTTC. Encoded protein: CASSYDHNEQFF. Filled out from reference TRBV7-8 and TRBJ2-1, the complete variable domain reads GAGVSQSPRYKVAKRGQDVALRCDPISGHVSLFWYQQALGQGPEFLTYFQNEAQLDKSGLPSDRFFAERPEGSVSTLKIQRTQQEDSAVYLCASSYDHNEQFFGPGTRLTVL.

This clonotype was seen repeatedly, ten times or more. The rearrangement uses TRBV28 and TRBJ2-5, with TRBD2 identical over 7 bases. From germline, CDR1 is MDHEN and CDR2 SYDVKM. The CDR3 loop spans 17 amino acids. V shed 2 bases and J 5 bases; nucleotides not matched to a gene: 14. The CDR3 here is CASSLLPASGVRETQYF. CDR3 DNA sequence: TGTGCCAGCAGTTTACTCCCGGCTAGCGGAGTGAGGGAGACCCAGTACTTC.

This chain connects TRBV7-2 to TRBJ2-7; a possible D gene is TRBD1 (5 bases). The CDR3 sequence is 14 residues long. Germline lookup yields CDR1 SGHTA and CDR2 FQGNSA. V lost 5 bases and J 2 bases, leaving 13 bases between the germline ends. The CDR3 sequence: CASSPRVSAYEQYF. The DNA of the CDR3 is TGTGCCAGCAGCCCCAGGGTCAGCGCCTACGAGCAGTACTTC.

This clonotype was counted many times. The genes are TRBV29-1 and TRBJ1-2, with D tentatively TRBD1 (5 bases). This CDR3 region has 12 residues. Germline CDR1 SQVTM, CDR2 ANQGSEA. V was trimmed by 0 bases and J by 9 bases, leaving 11 bases between them. The CDR3 protein is CSVEDGDWSYTF. CDR3 DNA: TGCAGCGTTGAAGATGGGGACTGGAGCTACACCTTC.

This clonotype appeared a few times. V is TRBV7-2 and J is TRBJ2-1; 8 nucleotides agree with TRBD2. Trimming took 0 bases from V and 0 from J; bases not matched to a gene: 4. The CDR3 contains 17 residues. Per the germline V gene, CDR1 is SGHTA and CDR2 is FQGNSA. As DNA, the CDR3 is TGTGCCAGCAGCTTAGCGCGGCTAGCGGGCTCCTACAATGAGCAGTTCTTC. Translated: CASSLARLAGSYNEQFF.